The present T cell receptor (beta chain) was sequenced within a study of blood T cell repertoires in COVID-19. Background on the study: Whether acute or convalescent, the COVID-19 samples came from the United States, Italy and Spain. PBMCs, B-cell-depleted T cells, or T cells were the source of the cDNA or gDNA that made up the material.

CDR3 length: 19 amino acids. Per germline, CDR1 LNHDA and CDR2 SQIVND (reference sequence). With 6 bases clipped from V and 2 bases from J, the junction kept 14 bases outside the gene matches. The authors' processing: Estimated nucleated cell counts came from reference gene primer amplification. Clones were sequenced by immunoSEQ multiplex PCR, and TCRdb holds only the in-frame ones, with some missing. That table is the source of V, J and clone size, and D and trimming were worked out from the DNA. The sample includes some 87,000 clones, about 70% of them seen just once. The specimen was peripheral blood. The clonotype was recovered from a woman older than 75 with active or convalescent COVID-19. The chain links TRBV19 to TRBJ1-5; 12 bases fit TRBD1. CDR3 residues: CASRRGTGGRNSGNQPQHF. CDR3 bases: TGTGCCAGTAGGCGCGGGACAGGGGGCCGAAATTCAGGCAATCAGCCCCAGCATTTT.